This T cell receptor beta chain stems from a study of radiotherapy plus CTLA-4 blockade in lung cancer. Study background: Of all patients, around 19% responded objectively and roughly 31% showed disease control.

Assay: immunoSEQ multiplex PCR; the TCRdb copy retains only in-frame clones and omits some. This sample carries 120,000 or so clones, 65% to 85% of them seen once, and the ten largest clones take approximately 4.7%. Turning to this clone: The sample carries other DNA sequences with the same CDR3.

V lost 6 bases and J lost 2, with 13 bases in between. CDR1 is SQVTM, CDR2 ANQGSEA, per germline. The CDR3 has 13 residues. V gene TRBV29-1 combines with J gene TRBJ1-1, with D possibly matching TRBD1 (5 bases). The source was peripheral blood, collected from a patient treated with radiotherapy plus ipilimumab. This clonotype originated in a human donor with non-small cell lung cancer who had a partial response to radiotherapy plus ipilimumab. CDR3 in amino acids: CSVGQGPNTEAFF. The CDR3 DNA follows: TGCAGCGTGGGGCAGGGCCCTAACACTGAAGCTTTCTTT.